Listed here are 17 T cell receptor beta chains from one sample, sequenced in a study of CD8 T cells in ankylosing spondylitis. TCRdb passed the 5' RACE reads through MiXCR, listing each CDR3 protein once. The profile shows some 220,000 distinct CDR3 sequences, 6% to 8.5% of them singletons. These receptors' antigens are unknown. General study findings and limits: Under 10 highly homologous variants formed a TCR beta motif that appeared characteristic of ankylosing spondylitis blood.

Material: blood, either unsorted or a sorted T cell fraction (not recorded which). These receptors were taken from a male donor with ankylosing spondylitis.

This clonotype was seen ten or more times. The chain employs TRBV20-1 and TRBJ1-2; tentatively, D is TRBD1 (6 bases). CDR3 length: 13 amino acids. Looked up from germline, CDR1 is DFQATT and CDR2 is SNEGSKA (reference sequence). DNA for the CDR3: TGCAGCCAGGGACACTCCTCTAACTATGGCTACACCTTC. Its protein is CSQGHSSNYGYTF.

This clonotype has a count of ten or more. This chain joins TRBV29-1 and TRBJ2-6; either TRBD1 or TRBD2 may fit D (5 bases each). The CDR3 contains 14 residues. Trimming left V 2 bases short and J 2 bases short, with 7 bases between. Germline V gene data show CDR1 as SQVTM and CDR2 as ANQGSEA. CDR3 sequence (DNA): TGCAGCGTTGAATTGGGGGCTGGGGCCAACGTCCTGACTTTC. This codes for CSVELGAGANVLTF.

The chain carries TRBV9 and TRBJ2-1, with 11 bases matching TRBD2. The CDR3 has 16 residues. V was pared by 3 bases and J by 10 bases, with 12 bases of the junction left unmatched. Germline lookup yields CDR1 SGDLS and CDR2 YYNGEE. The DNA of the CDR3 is TGTGCCAGCAGCGACTCCGGGACTAGCGGCTTTGGCGAGCAGTTCTTC. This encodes CASSDSGTSGFGEQFF. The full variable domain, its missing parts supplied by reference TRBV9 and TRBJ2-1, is DSGVTQTPKHLITATGQRVTLRCSPRSGDLSVYWYQQSLDQGLQFLIQYYNGEERAKGNILERFSAQQFPDLHSELNLSSLELGDSALYFCASSDSGTSGFGEQFFGPGTRLTVL.

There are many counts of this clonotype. DNA for the CDR3: TGTGCCAGCAGCGTTGGGACAGGGAATGGCTACACCTTC. Translated, it gives CASSVGTGNGYTF. V and J are TRBV9 and TRBJ1-2; 9 bases match TRBD1. With V trimmed by 2 bases and J by 6 bases, 2 bases remained unmatched. The CDR3 consists of 13 residues. Looked up from germline, CDR1 is SGDLS and CDR2 is YYNGEE.

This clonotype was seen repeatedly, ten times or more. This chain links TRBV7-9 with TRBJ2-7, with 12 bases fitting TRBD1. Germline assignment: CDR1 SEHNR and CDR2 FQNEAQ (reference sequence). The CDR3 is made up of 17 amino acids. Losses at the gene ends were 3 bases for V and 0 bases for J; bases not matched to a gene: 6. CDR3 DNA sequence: TGTGCCAGCAGCTTGGGGACAGGGGGCGTTCCCTCCTACGAGCAGTACTTC. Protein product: CASSLGTGGVPSYEQYF.

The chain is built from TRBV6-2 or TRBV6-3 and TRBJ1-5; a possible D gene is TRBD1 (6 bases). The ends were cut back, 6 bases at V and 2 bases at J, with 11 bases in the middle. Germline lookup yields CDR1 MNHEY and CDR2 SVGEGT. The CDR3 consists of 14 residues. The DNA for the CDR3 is TGTGCCAGCAGCCCCACAGGGCGCAATCAGCCCCAGCATTTT. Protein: CASSPTGRNQPQHF.

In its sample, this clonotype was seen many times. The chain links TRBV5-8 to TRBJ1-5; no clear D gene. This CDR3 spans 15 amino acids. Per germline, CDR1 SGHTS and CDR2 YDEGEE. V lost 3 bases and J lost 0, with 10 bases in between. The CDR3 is CASSWSEYSNQPQHF. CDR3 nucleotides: TGTGCCAGCAGCTGGTCGGAATATAGCAATCAGCCCCAGCATTTT.

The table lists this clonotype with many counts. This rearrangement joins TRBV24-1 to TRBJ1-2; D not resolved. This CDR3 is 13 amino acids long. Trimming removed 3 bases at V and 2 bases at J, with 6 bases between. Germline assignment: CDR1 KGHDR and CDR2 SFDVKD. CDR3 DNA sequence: TGTGCCACCAGTGATGCGGGAAACTATGGCTACACCTTC. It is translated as CATSDAGNYGYTF.

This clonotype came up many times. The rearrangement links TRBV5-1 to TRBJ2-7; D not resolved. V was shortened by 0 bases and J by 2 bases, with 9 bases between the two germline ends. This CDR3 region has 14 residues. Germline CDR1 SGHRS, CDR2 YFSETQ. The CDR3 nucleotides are TGCGCCAGCAGCTTGGTAGACGGAGCCTACGAGCAGTACTTC. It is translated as CASSLVDGAYEQYF.

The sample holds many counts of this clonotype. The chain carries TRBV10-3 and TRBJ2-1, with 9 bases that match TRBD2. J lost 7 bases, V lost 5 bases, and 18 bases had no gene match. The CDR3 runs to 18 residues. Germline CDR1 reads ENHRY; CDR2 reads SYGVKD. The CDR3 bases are TGTGCCATCAGTTTCCCCACGGAGGAGGAGCGGGGGGTTAATGAGCAGTTCTTC. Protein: CAISFPTEEERGVNEQFF.

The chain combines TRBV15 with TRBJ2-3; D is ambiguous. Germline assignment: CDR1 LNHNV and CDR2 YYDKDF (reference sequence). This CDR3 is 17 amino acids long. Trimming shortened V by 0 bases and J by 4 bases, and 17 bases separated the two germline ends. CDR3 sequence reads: CATSREGTDPFADTQYF. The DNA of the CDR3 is TGTGCCACCAGCAGAGAGGGTACCGACCCTTTTGCAGATACGCAGTATTTT.

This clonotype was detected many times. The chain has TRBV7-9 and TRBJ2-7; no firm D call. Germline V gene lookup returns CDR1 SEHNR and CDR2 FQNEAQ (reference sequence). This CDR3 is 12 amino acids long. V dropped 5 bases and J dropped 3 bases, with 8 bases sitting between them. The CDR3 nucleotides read TGTGCCAGCAGCCAGGAGTTCTACGAGCAGTACTTC. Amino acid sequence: CASSQEFYEQYF.

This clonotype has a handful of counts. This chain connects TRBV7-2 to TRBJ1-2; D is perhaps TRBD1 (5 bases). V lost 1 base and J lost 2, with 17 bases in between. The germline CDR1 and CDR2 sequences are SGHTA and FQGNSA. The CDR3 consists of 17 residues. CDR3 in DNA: TGTGCCAGCAGCTTAGGGGGAACGGGGGGATGGAACTATGGCTACACCTTC. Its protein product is CASSLGGTGGWNYGYTF.

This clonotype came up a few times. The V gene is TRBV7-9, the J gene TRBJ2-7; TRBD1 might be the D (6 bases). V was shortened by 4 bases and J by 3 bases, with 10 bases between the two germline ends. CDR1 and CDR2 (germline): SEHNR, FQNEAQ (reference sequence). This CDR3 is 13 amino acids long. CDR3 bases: TGTGCCAGCAGCTCGACAGGTCTCTACGAGCAGTACTTC. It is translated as CASSSTGLYEQYF.

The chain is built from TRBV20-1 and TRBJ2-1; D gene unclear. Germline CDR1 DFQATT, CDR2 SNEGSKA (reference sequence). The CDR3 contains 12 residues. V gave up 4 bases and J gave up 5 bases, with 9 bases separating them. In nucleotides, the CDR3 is TGCAGTGCTATTGGTATCCACAATGAGCAGTTCTTC. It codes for CSAIGIHNEQFF.

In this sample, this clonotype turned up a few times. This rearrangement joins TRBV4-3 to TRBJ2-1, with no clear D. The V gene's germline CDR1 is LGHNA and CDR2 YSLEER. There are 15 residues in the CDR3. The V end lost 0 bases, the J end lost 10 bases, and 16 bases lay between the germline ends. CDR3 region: CASSQEASGIGEQFF. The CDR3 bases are TGCGCCAGCAGCCAAGAGGCGTCTGGGATTGGAGAGCAGTTCTTC.

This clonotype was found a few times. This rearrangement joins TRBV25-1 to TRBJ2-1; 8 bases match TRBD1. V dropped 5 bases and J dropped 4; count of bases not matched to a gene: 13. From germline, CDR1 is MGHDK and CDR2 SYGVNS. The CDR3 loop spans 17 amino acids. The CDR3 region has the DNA TGTGCCAGCAGTTCCAAGACCCAGGGGGCATGGTACAATGAGCAGTTCTTC. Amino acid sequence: CASSSKTQGAWYNEQFF.